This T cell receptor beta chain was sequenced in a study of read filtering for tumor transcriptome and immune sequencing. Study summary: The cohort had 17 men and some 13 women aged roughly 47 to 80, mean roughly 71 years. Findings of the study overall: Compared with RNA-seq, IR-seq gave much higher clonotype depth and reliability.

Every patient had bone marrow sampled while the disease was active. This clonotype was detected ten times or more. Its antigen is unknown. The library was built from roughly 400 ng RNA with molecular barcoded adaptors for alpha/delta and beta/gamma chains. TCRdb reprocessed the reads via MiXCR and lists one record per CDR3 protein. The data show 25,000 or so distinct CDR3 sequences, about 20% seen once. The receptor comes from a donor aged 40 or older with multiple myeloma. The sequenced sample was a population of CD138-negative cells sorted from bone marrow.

The CDR3 reads CASSLSGLWNEQFF. The CDR3 region has the DNA TGTGCCAGCAGCTTGTCGGGGTTATGGAATGAGCAGTTCTTC. The V and J genes are TRBV5-6 and TRBJ2-1; the D gene is possibly TRBD2 (5 bases). Germline values: CDR1 SGHDT, CDR2 YYEEEE. The CDR3 length is 14 residues. V was cut by 1 base and J by 7 bases, with 12 bases left in between.